Listed here are 3 T cell receptor beta chains from one sample, sequenced in a study of blood T cell repertoires in COVID-19. Assay used: immunoSEQ multiplex PCR; TCRdb lists only in-frame clones, some missing. The sample includes around 170,000 clones, 75% to 85% of them seen just once. The sample was peripheral blood. These receptors were obtained from a human donor in a cohort sampled during active COVID-19.

The V and J genes are TRBV11-2 and TRBJ1-1; 11 bases are shared with TRBD1. With 7 bases clipped from V and 1 base from J, the junction kept 5 bases outside the gene matches. Germline V gene lookup returns CDR1 SGHAT and CDR2 FQNNGV. The CDR3 has 15 residues. In nucleotides, the CDR3 is TGTGCCAGCACCCGGACAGGGGGCCCGAACACTGAAGCTTTCTTT. Translation: CASTRTGGPNTEAFF.

The gene calls are TRBV25-1 and TRBJ2-6; weak D call: TRBD1 (5 bases). V shed 8 bases and J shed 1 base, with 15 bases lying between them. Germline assignment: CDR1 MGHDK and CDR2 SYGVNS. CDR3 size: 16 residues. CDR3 sequence (DNA): TGTGCCAGCGTTAGGGGCGGCGGATCTGGGGCCAACGTCCTGACTTTC. It codes for CASVRGGGSGANVLTF.

This sequence joins TRBV5-6 and TRBJ1-1, with 9 bases that match TRBD1. J lost 5 bases, V lost 0 bases, and 11 bases had no gene match. Looked up from germline, CDR1 is SGHDT and CDR2 is YYEEEE. The CDR3 runs to 17 residues. This CDR3 is CASSLGISGQGWTEAFF. In nucleotides, the CDR3 is TGTGCCAGCAGCTTGGGGATATCTGGACAGGGGTGGACTGAAGCTTTCTTT. Based on the CDR3 plus reference TRBV5-6 and TRBJ1-1, the full variable domain is DAGVTQSPTHLIKTRGQQVTLRCSPKSGHDTVSWYQQALGQGPQFIFQYYEEEERQRGNFPDRFSGHQFPNYSSELNVNALLLGDSALYLCASSLGISGQGWTEAFFGQGTRLTVV.